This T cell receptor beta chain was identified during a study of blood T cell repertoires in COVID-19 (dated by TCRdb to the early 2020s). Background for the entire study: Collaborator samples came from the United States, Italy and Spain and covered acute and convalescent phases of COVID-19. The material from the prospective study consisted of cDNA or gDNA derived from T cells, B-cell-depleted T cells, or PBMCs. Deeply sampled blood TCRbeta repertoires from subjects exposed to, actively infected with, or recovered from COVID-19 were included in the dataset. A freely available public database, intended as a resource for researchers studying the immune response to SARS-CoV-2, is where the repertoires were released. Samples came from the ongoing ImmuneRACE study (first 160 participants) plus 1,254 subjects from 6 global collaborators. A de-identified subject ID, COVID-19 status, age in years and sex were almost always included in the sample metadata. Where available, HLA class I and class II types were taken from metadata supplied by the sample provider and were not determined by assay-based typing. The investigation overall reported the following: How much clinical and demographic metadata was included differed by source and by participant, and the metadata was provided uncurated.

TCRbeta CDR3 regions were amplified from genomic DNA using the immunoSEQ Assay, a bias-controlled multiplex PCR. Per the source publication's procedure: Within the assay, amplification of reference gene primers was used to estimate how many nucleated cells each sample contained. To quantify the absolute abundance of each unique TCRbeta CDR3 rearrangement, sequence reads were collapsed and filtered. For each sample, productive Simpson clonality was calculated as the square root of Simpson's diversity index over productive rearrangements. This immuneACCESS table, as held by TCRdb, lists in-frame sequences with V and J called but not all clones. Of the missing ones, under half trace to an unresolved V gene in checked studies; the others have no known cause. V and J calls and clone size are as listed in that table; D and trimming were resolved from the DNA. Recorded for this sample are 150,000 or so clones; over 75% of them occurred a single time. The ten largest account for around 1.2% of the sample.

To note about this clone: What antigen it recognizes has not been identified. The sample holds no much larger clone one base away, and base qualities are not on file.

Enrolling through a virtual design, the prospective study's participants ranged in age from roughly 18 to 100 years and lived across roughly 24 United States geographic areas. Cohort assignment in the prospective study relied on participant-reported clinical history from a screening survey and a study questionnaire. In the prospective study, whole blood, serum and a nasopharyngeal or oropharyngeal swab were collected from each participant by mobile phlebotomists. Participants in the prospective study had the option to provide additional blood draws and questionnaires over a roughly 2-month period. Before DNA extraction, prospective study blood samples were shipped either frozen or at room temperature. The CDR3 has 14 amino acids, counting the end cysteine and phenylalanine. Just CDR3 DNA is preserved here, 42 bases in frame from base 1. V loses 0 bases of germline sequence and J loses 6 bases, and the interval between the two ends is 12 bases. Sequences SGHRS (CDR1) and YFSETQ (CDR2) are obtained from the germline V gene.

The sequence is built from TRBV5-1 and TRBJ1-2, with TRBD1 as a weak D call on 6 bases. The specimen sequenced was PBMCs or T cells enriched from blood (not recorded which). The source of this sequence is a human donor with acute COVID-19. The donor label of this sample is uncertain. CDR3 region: CASSLAAGVHGYTF. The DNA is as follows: TGCGCCAGCAGCTTGGCCGCAGGGGTCCATGGCTACACCTTC.